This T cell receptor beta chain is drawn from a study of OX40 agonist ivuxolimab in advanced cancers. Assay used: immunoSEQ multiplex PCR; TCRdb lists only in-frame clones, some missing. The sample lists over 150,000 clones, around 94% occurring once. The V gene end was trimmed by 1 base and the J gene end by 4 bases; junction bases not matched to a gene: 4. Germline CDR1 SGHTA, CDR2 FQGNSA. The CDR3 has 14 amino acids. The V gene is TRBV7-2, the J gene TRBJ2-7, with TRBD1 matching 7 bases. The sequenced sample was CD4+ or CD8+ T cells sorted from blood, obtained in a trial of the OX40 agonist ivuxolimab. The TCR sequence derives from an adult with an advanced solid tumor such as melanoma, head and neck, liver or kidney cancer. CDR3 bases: TGTGCCAGCAGCTTAGGGCACAGGGGTTACGAGCAGTACTTC. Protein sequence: CASSLGHRGYEQYF.